The rows below give T cell receptor beta chains drawn from one sample of a study of blood T cell repertoires in COVID-19. The table came from immunoSEQ multiplex PCR; TCRdb's copy has only in-frame clones and leaves some out. Counted here are about 12,000 clones, more than 75% occurring once; the ten biggest clones make up approximately 13%. What was sequenced was peripheral blood. These receptors all stem from a man aged 65-85 years with active COVID-19. The CDR3 runs from the conserved cysteine through the conserved F or W. The D gene is left open where the match is weak. Expanded clones get a size class; other rows say once, few or many, or leave the size out.

d_gene	j_gene	abundance	len	v_gene	CDR3aa	CDR3nt
.	TRBJ2-2	once	15	TRBV27	CASSLQWRGTGELFF	TGTGCCAGCAGTTTGCAGTGGCGAGGCACCGGGGAGCTGTTTTTT
TRBD1	TRBJ1-4	once	15	TRBV5-1	CASSVWTGDAEKLFF	TGCGCCAGCAGCGTATGGACAGGGGATGCTGAAAAACTGTTTTTT
.	TRBJ1-1	.	14	TRBV4-2	CASSPQAGYTEAFF	TGTGCCAGCAGCCCCCAAGCAGGGTACACTGAAGCTTTCTTT
.	TRBJ2-1	.	18	TRBV4-1	CASSQTKELVHARPEQFF	TGCGCCAGCAGCCAAACGAAAGAACTAGTTCACGCCCGTCCTGAGCAGTTCTTC
.	TRBJ2-5	.	15	TRBV11-1	CASSLARRPQETQYF	TGTGCCAGCAGCTTAGCACGTCGTCCCCAGGAGACCCAGTACTTC
.	TRBJ2-2	.	16	TRBV18	CRDRVIAGPNTGELFF	TGCCGGGACAGGGTAATAGCGGGGCCGAACACCGGGGAGCTGTTTTTT
.	TRBJ2-5	once	13	TRBV5-1	CASSPGVRETQYF	TGCGCCAGCAGCCCCGGGGTCCGGGAGACCCAGTACTTC
.	TRBJ1-1	few	12	TRBV2	CASMGGNTEAFF	TGTGCCAGCATGGGGGGGAACACTGAAGCTTTCTTT
.	TRBJ2-7	.	13	TRBV7-9	CATPTGSSYEQYF	TGTGCCACCCCGACTGGGAGCTCCTACGAGCAGTACTTC
.	TRBJ2-7	.	13	TRBV6-1	CASSEAGRGEQYF	TGTGCCAGCAGTGAGGCGGGCCGAGGGGAGCAGTACTTC
TRBD2	TRBJ2-2	.	16	TRBV15	CATSRDPGRRAGELFF	TGTGCCACCAGCAGAGATCCCGGGAGGAGGGCCGGGGAGCTGTTTTTT
TRBD1	TRBJ1-4	.	16	TRBV28	CASTISLTGPLEKLFF	TGTGCCAGCACCATTTCTCTGACAGGGCCGCTTGAAAAACTGTTTTTT
.	TRBJ2-1	.	13	TRBV13	CASRNGLHNEQFF	TGTGCCAGCAGAAACGGACTCCACAATGAGCAGTTCTTC
.	TRBJ1-2	.	12	TRBV6-5	CASRGGVGGYTF	TGTGCCAGCAGAGGAGGGGTTGGTGGCTACACCTTC
.	TRBJ2-5	.	12	TRBV9	CASSEGLETQYF	TGTGCCAGCAGCGAGGGACTGGAGACCCAGTACTTC
.	TRBJ2-1	.	15	TRBV5-1	CASSLTGSSYNEQFF	TGCGCCAGCAGCCTAACGGGTTCCTCCTACAATGAGCAGTTCTTC
TRBD1	TRBJ2-1	.	13	TRBV19	CASRSGGSNEQFF	TGTGCCAGTAGGTCAGGGGGCTCGAATGAGCAGTTCTTC